Given below is one TCR beta chain in context. The data derive from a study of blood T cell repertoires in COVID-19. Across the study: Both acute and convalescent COVID-19 samples were obtained from the United States, Italy and Spain.

This table comes from immunoSEQ multiplex PCR, and its TCRdb copy is limited to in-frame clones, with some not included. The sample shows about 160,000 clones, about four fifths of them seen only once. The CDR3 length is 15 residues. CDR1 SGHAT and CDR2 FQNNGV come from the germline V gene. The V and J ends lost 1 base and 9 bases, in that order; junction bases with no gene match: 6. The chain joins TRBV11-2 to TRBJ1-1, with 12 bases matching TRBD1. Sequencing used peripheral blood. The clonotype originates from a woman older than 75 with acute or convalescent COVID-19. The CDR3 protein is CASSLALGQGAQAFF. For the CDR3, the DNA is TGTGCCAGCAGCTTAGCGCTGGGACAGGGGGCGCAAGCTTTCTTT. The whole variable domain, filled in from reference TRBV11-2 and TRBJ1-1, reads EAGVAQSPRYKIIEKRQSVAFWCNPISGHATLYWYQQILGQGPKLLIQFQNNGVVDDSQLPKDRFSAERLKGVDSTLKIQPAKLEDSAVYLCASSLALGQGAQAFFGQGTRLTVV.